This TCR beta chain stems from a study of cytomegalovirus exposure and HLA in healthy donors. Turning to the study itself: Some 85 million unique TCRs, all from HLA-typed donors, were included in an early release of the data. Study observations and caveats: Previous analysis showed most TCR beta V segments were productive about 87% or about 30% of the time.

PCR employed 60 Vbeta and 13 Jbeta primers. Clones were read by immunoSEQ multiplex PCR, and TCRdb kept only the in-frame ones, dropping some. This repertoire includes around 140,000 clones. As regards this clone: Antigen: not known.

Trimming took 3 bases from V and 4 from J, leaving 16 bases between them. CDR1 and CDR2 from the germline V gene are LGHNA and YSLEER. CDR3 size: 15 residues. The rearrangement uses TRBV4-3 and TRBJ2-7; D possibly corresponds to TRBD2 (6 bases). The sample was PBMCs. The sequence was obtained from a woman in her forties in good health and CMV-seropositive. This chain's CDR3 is CASSHGSGRLYEQYF. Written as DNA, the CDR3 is TGCGCCAGCAGCCATGGTAGCGGACGTTTATACGAGCAGTACTTC.